A single sample gave rise to the 23 T cell receptor beta chains below, sequenced in a study of regulatory T cells in long-lasting Graves disease (dated by TCRdb to about 2021). The time point tag for this specimen amounts to: newly diagnosed GD, antithyroid drugs for less than 3 months. RNA was extracted from PBMCs in TRIzol for both TCR sequencing and RNA sequencing. The method was multiplex PCR. The instrument was an Illumina HiSeq 4000. To build TCR beta libraries, CDR3 regions were amplified by Arm-PCR using iRepertoire HTBI primers. TCRdb applied fastp at Q25 and MiXCR to the public reads, then kept only in-frame beta chains. Records with the same CDR3 protein are collapsed into one entry carrying the most frequent genes and DNA. The sample records hundreds of thousands of distinct CDR3 sequences, about 13% of which are singletons. Together, the top ten hold approximately 9.3% of the sample. This sample was shared with a second study, whose subject was T cells in Graves' hyperthyroidism and ophthalmopathy.

Sample: peripheral blood mononuclear cells (PBMCs), taken at new diagnosis, from a patient treated with antithyroid drugs. The receptors stem from a man aged 25 to 40 with Graves disease. Donor details come from another sample of the same person, matched by shared clones.

This clonotype was seen ten or more times. The chain has TRBV10-3 and TRBJ2-2, with 9 bases fitting TRBD2. The CDR3 length is 16 residues. Germline assignment: CDR1 ENHRY and CDR2 SYGVKD. Trimming cost V 6 bases and J 1 base; bases outside gene matches: 6. The CDR3 loop reads CAISSSTSGNTGELFF. The CDR3 DNA sequence: TGTGCCATCAGCTCATCGACTAGCGGGAACACCGGGGAGCTGTTTTTT.

The rearrangement uses TRBV3-1 and TRBJ2-1; 12 bases map to TRBD2. CDR3 length equals 19 residues. The V and J ends lost 1 base and 8 bases, in that order; junction bases with no gene match: 15. Germline V gene data show CDR1 as LGHDT and CDR2 as YNNKEL (reference sequence). CDR3 residues: CASSQGPMSLAGGYDEQFF. CDR3 DNA: TGTGCCAGCAGCCAAGGCCCAATGAGCCTAGCGGGAGGGTACGATGAGCAGTTCTTC.

This clonotype has a handful of counts. The V call is TRBV19, the J call TRBJ2-7; the match to TRBD1 covers 9 bases. The CDR3 has 13 amino acids. CDR1 and CDR2 (germline): LNHDA, SQIVND (reference sequence). The V segment lost 8 bases and the J segment 3 bases; nucleotides outside the gene matches: 5. The CDR3 is CASRTGDGYEQYF. In DNA form, the CDR3 reads TGTGCCAGTCGGACAGGGGACGGCTACGAGCAGTACTTC.

This clonotype was found a few times. Since a much larger clone is just one base distant, this may be a read error. The chain carries TRBV2 and TRBJ2-7, with D possibly being TRBD1 (6 bases). CDR3 size: 13 residues. Germline V gene lookup returns CDR1 SNHLY and CDR2 FYNNEI. Trimming took 11 bases from V and 6 from J, leaving 20 bases between them. CDR3 residues: CALFKDSPGEQYF. The DNA of the CDR3 is TGTGCCCTCTTCAAGGACAGTCCGGGCGAGCAGTACTTC.

This clonotype was observed at least ten times. The chain joins TRBV20-1 to TRBJ2-3; 7 positions agree with TRBD2. Trimming removed 7 bases from V and 2 bases from J; junction bases left unmatched: 9. There are 14 residues in the CDR3. CDR1 is DFQATT, CDR2 SNEGSKA, per germline (reference sequence). CDR3 nucleotides: TGCAGTGGGGCTAGCGGTGCAAACACAGATACGCAGTATTTT. Its translation is CSGASGANTDTQYF.

This clonotype was counted at least ten times. The rearrangement links TRBV28 to TRBJ2-7; D is unclear. V shed 6 bases and J shed 5 bases, with 20 bases lying between them. In germline, CDR1 is MDHEN, CDR2 SYDVKM. This CDR3 spans 15 amino acids. CDR3 DNA sequence: TGTGCCAGCAGCTCTTTTGGGCCAAACCCCAACGAGCAGTACTTC. The encoded protein is CASSSFGPNPNEQYF.

This clonotype has just a few counts. The gene calls are TRBV2 and TRBJ2-4; D is uncertain. V dropped 11 bases and J dropped 4 bases, with 9 bases sitting between them. The germline gives CDR1 SNHLY, CDR2 FYNNEI. The CDR3 consists of 11 residues. Here the CDR3 reads CAQHSKNIQYF. CDR3 nucleotides: TGTGCCCAGCATTCAAAAAACATTCAGTACTTC.

This clonotype was seen more than once but under ten times. This chain connects TRBV20-1 to TRBJ2-1; 11 positions match TRBD2. The CDR3 sequence is 16 residues long. Trimming removed 1 base from V and 2 bases from J; junction bases left unmatched: 4. Germline V CDR1 and CDR2: DFQATT, SNEGSKA (reference sequence). Here the CDR3 reads CSARALGLAAYNEQFF. In DNA form, the CDR3 reads TGCAGTGCTAGAGCCCTGGGACTAGCGGCCTACAATGAGCAGTTCTTC.

The chain joins TRBV19 to TRBJ2-6; tentatively, D is TRBD1 (6 bases). The ends were cut back, 4 bases at V and 0 bases at J, with 13 bases in the middle. The CDR3 has 17 residues. Germline V gene data show CDR1 as LNHDA and CDR2 as SQIVND (reference sequence). The CDR3 here is CASSTTGYGSGANVLTF. Here the CDR3 DNA reads TGTGCCAGTAGTACTACAGGGTACGGCTCTGGGGCCAACGTCCTGACTTTC.

This chain links TRBV9 with TRBJ2-3; D not resolved. V gave up 4 bases and J gave up 6 bases, with 12 bases separating them. The CDR3 covers 13 residues. The germline gives CDR1 SGDLS, CDR2 YYNGEE. CDR3 sequence (DNA): TGTGCCAGCAGCCCTTACACGCTGGATACGCAGTATTTT. Translation: CASSPYTLDTQYF.

The table lists this clonotype with many counts. This chain's CDR3 is CASSPSGGEQFF. In nucleotides, the CDR3 is TGTGCCAGCTCACCTTCAGGAGGTGAGCAGTTCTTC. J is TRBJ2-1 and V is TRBV9, with a possible D match to TRBD2 (5 bases). This CDR3 contains 12 residues. Germline-derived CDR1 and CDR2 are SGDLS and YYNGEE. V was shortened by 7 bases and J by 9 bases, with 14 bases between the two germline ends.

In this sample, this clonotype turned up a few times. V is TRBV18 and J is TRBJ1-1; 9 nucleotides line up with TRBD1. Germline-derived CDR1 and CDR2 are KGHSH and LQKENI. The V and J ends lost 0 bases and 3 bases, in that order; junction bases with no gene match: 2. The CDR3 is made up of 15 amino acids. The chain's CDR3 is CASSPPNRGHTEAFF. CDR3 DNA sequence: TGTGCCAGCTCACCACCGAACAGGGGGCACACTGAAGCTTTCTTT.

The CDR3 protein is CASSPWTVSYEQYF. As DNA, the CDR3 is TGTGCCAGCAGCCCATGGACGGTGAGCTACGAGCAGTACTTC. This chain connects TRBV9 to TRBJ2-7, with D uncertain. Germline V gene lookup returns CDR1 SGDLS and CDR2 YYNGEE. This CDR3 has 14 amino acids. The germline V and J ends were trimmed by 4 bases and 3 bases, with 14 bases remaining between them.

Ten or more counts support this clonotype. The V call is TRBV10-3, the J call TRBJ2-5, with D possibly matching TRBD1 (6 bases). Germline V gives CDR1 ENHRY, CDR2 SYGVKD. CDR3 length: 14 amino acids. V was pared by 10 bases and J by 2 bases, with 17 bases between. In DNA form, the CDR3 reads TGTGCCAGTGGATCAGGGGTCCCACAAGAGACCCAGTACTTC. Amino acids: CASGSGVPQETQYF.

This clonotype was counted a few times. The chain carries TRBV29-1 and TRBJ1-2; TRBD1 matches 7 bases. V shed 5 bases and J 3 bases; nucleotides not matched to a gene: 9. CDR1 is SQVTM and CDR2 is ANQGSEA in the germline V gene. The CDR3 totals 14 residues. CDR3 bases: TGCAGCGTTATGACAGGGTTCAAAGACTATGGCTACACCTTC. Translated: CSVMTGFKDYGYTF.

As regards this clonotype: Possible read error: a much larger clone is one base away. V is TRBV5-6 and J is TRBJ2-1; 11 nucleotides agree with TRBD2. This CDR3 region has 16 residues. Per the germline V gene, CDR1 is SGHDT and CDR2 is YYEEEE. The CDR3 nucleotides read TGTGCCAGCAGCTTAATGACGACTAGCGGGGATAATGAGCAGCTCTTC. Amino acids: CASSLMTTSGDNEQLF. Full variable domain (rest looked up from reference TRBV5-6 and TRBJ2-1): DAGVTQSPTHLIKTRGQQVTLRCSPKSGHDTVSWYQQALGQGPQFIFQYYEEEERQRGNFPDRFSGHQFPNYSSELNVNALLLGDSALYLCASSLMTTSGDNEQLFGPGTRLTVL.

This clonotype has a handful of counts. The rearrangement links TRBV6-5 to TRBJ2-2, with D unclear. This CDR3 region has 15 residues. V was pared by 2 bases and J by 5 bases, with 12 bases between. Germline lookup yields CDR1 MNHEY and CDR2 SVGAGI. Here the CDR3 DNA reads TGTGCCAGCAGTTACGTTGGGTATGGGACCGGGGAGCTGTTTTTT. This sequence encodes CASSYVGYGTGELFF.

In its sample, this clonotype was seen a few times. J is TRBJ2-5 and V is TRBV9; 7 bases map to TRBD1. Germline-derived CDR1 and CDR2 are SGDLS and YYNGEE. Losses at the gene ends were 5 bases for V and 5 bases for J; bases not matched to a gene: 6. This CDR3 is 13 amino acids long. Here the CDR3 DNA reads TGTGCCAGCAGTGAGGGGGCTATGGAGACCCAGTACTTC. This translates into CASSEGAMETQYF. Combining the CDR3 with reference TRBV9 and TRBJ2-5 gives the whole variable domain DSGVTQTPKHLITATGQRVTLRCSPRSGDLSVYWYQQSLDQGLQFLIQYYNGEERAKGNILERFSAQQFPDLHSELNLSSLELGDSALYFCASSEGAMETQYFGPGTRLLVL.

The sample holds many counts of this clonotype. The chain carries TRBV28 and TRBJ2-7, with D perhaps TRBD1 or TRBD2 (5 bases each). V lost 4 bases, J lost 0 bases, and 13 bases lay in between. Looked up from germline, CDR1 is MDHEN and CDR2 is SYDVKM. The CDR3 is made up of 15 amino acids. The CDR3, as DNA: TGTGCCAGCAGTTCCCTCAGGGAGAGCTCCTACGAGCAGTACTTC. This codes for CASSSLRESSYEQYF.

Remarks on this clonotype: This likely traces to a read error, being one base from a far larger clone. In DNA form, the CDR3 reads TGTGCCAGCAGTTTCCCCGGGACTGTAAATGAGCAGTACTTC. Its protein is CASSFPGTVNEQYF. The genes are TRBV12-3 or TRBV12-4 and TRBJ2-7; D may be TRBD2 (6 bases). This CDR3 is 14 amino acids long. Trimming stripped 3 bases from V and 7 bases from J, with 16 bases between.

This clonotype came up many times. The CDR3 bases are TGTGCCAGTAGTATGACCGCGGGGGAGCAGTACTTC. This codes for CASSMTAGEQYF. The chain recombines TRBV19 with TRBJ2-7, with a tentative D call TRBD2 (6 bases). Trimming left V 3 bases short and J 7 bases short, with 10 bases between. The germline V gene has CDR1 LNHDA and CDR2 SQIVND (reference sequence). The length of the CDR3 is 12 residues.

This clonotype was counted between two and nine times. The V gene is TRBV4-2, the J gene TRBJ2-7; no firm D call. The CDR3 runs 15 residues. Trimming stripped 0 bases from V and 0 bases from J, with 9 bases between. Per germline, CDR1 LGHNA and CDR2 YNFKEQ. The CDR3 DNA reads TGTGCCAGCAGCCAAGAGAGCGCGAGCTCCTACGAGCAGTACTTC. It translates to CASSQESASSYEQYF.

This clonotype occurred a few times. The chain links TRBV6-2 or TRBV6-3 to TRBJ2-1; 8 bases align to TRBD2. Trimming took 4 bases from V and 1 from J; bases not matched to a gene: 6. The germline V gene has CDR1 MNHEY and CDR2 SVGEGT. The CDR3 sequence is 16 residues long. The CDR3 protein is CASSSSGSLSYNEQFF. The CDR3 coding sequence is TGTGCCAGCAGTTCGAGCGGGAGTTTGTCCTACAATGAGCAGTTCTTC.